This TCR beta chain came from a study of cytomegalovirus exposure and HLA in healthy donors. General study points: Some TCR beta chains (164 of them) were listed as cytomegalovirus-associated. Rarity marked most TCR sequences, yet some public TCRs occurred in many donors.

Data came from immunoSEQ multiplex PCR; TCRdb stores just in-frame clones and leaves some out. The top ten clones hold 11% to 15% of a sample with about 220,000 clones, 80% to 85% of them seen once. Comment on this clone: Its antigen remains unidentified.

The length of the CDR3 is 15 residues. Trimming shortened V by 6 bases and J by 6 bases, and 18 bases separated the two germline ends. Germline CDR1 and CDR2: MNHEY and SMNVEV (reference sequence). V usage is TRBV27 and J usage is TRBJ2-1; D possibly matches TRBD1 or TRBD2 (6 bases each). This receptor was taken from a woman aged 30 to 39 in good health and CMV-seropositive. Sequenced sample: PBMCs. The CDR3 nucleotides are TGTGCCAGCAGCCGATGGACAGCAGCGGGCAATGAGCAGTTCTTC. This translates into CASSRWTAAGNEQFF.